Shown below are 27 T cell receptor beta chains from a single sample sequenced in a study of CD8 T cells in ankylosing spondylitis. TCRdb re-called the 5' RACE reads with MiXCR, one entry per CDR3 protein. The sample has fewer than 250,000 distinct CDR3 sequences, roughly 25% seen once; the top ten hold just over 6.5%. The sample consisted of blood, either unsorted or a sorted T cell fraction (not recorded which). These receptors came from a male donor with ankylosing spondylitis or in good health (not recorded which).

This sequence joins TRBV7-2 and TRBJ2-7; TRBD2 agrees at 7 bases. Germline V gene lookup returns CDR1 SGHTA and CDR2 FQGNSA. The CDR3 is made up of 12 amino acids. The ends lost 5 bases at V and 9 bases at J; junction bases unmatched: 7. Here the CDR3 DNA reads TGTGCCAGCAGCCCCCGGGACTATCCGCAGTACTTC. Its translation: CASSPRDYPQYF.

This clonotype has a handful of counts. The rearrangement links TRBV29-1 to TRBJ2-3, with D tentatively TRBD1 or TRBD2 (5 bases each). Trimming cost V 7 bases and J 5 bases, with 10 bases left between them. In germline, CDR1 is SQVTM, CDR2 ANQGSEA. The CDR3 has 11 residues. DNA for the CDR3: TGCAGCGACGGGACCCGAGATACGCAGTATTTT. It is translated as CSDGTRDTQYF.

The chain employs TRBV21-1 and TRBJ2-5; the table names TRBD1, a call not compared with the DNA. TRBV21-1 is listed as a pseudogene. The CDR3 sequence is 17 residues long. The CDR3 protein is CASSACPLTRYQETQYF. The CDR3 DNA follows: TGTGCCAGCAGCGCCTGTCCCCTGACTAGGTACCAAGAGACCCAGTACTTC.

This clonotype appeared many times. The chain carries TRBV5-1 and TRBJ1-2; perhaps TRBD1 as D (5 bases). V was clipped by 3 bases and J by 7 bases, with 16 bases between them. The V gene's germline CDR1 is SGHRS and CDR2 YFSETQ. The CDR3 runs 14 residues. The CDR3 coding sequence is TGCGCCAGCAGCTCCCAAACTGACAGTTTTGGCTACACCTTC. Protein product: CASSSQTDSFGYTF.

This clonotype showed up many times. The chain employs TRBV20-1 and TRBJ2-1, with D unclear. There are 14 residues in the CDR3. Germline V gene lookup returns CDR1 DFQATT and CDR2 SNEGSKA (reference sequence). V lost 2 bases and J 3 bases, leaving 11 bases between the germline ends. The chain's CDR3 is CSARSQVGYNEQFF. As DNA, the CDR3 is TGCAGTGCTAGATCCCAAGTCGGCTACAATGAGCAGTTCTTC.

In its sample, this clonotype was seen a few times. The chain uses TRBV20-1 and TRBJ2-5; 9 positions agree with TRBD2. The ends lost 0 bases at V and 1 base at J; junction bases unmatched: 6. Germline-derived CDR1 and CDR2 are DFQATT and SNEGSKA (reference sequence). There are 16 residues in the CDR3. The CDR3 DNA is TGCAGTGCTAGAGATTTCGGCGGGAGGGCCCAAGAGACCCAGTACTTC. Protein product: CSARDFGGRAQETQYF.

This clonotype was counted ten times or more. The chain couples TRBV29-1 to TRBJ1-3, with D perhaps matching TRBD1 (5 bases). The CDR3 extends over 13 amino acids. Per germline, CDR1 SQVTM and CDR2 ANQGSEA. The V end lost 7 bases, the J end lost 0 bases, and 10 bases lay between the germline ends. The CDR3 is CSGTRDSGNTIYF. In nucleotides, the CDR3 is TGCAGCGGGACCAGGGACTCTGGAAACACCATATATTTT.

This clonotype was seen at least ten times. The genes are TRBV11-2 and TRBJ2-1; 12 positions agree with TRBD2. Germline CDR1 and CDR2: SGHAT and FQNNGV. V trimming: 5 bases; J trimming: 2 bases; junction bases outside the gene matches: 4. The CDR3 runs 16 residues. The DNA of the CDR3 is TGTGCCAGCAGCCGGACTAGCGGGGCAACCTACAATGAGCAGTTCTTC. Translating it yields CASSRTSGATYNEQFF.

This clonotype has at least ten counts. The rearrangement uses TRBV18 and TRBJ2-2; D might be TRBD2 (5 bases). Trimming took off 5 bases at V and 6 bases at J, with 19 bases between the two ends. Germline V CDR1 and CDR2: KGHSH, LQKENI. The CDR3 is 16 residues long. In DNA form, the CDR3 reads TGTGCCAGCTCAAAGGATTCGGAAAGGCGGGCCGGGGAGCTGTTTTTT. Translating gives CASSKDSERRAGELFF.

This clonotype was recorded a few times. The gene calls are TRBV5-1 and TRBJ2-7, with TRBD1 identical over 8 bases. The ends lost 4 bases at V and 2 bases at J; junction bases unmatched: 8. CDR1 is SGHRS and CDR2 is YFSETQ in the germline V gene. The CDR3 has 15 amino acids. CDR3 residues: CASSGMDRVPYEQYF. CDR3 nucleotides: TGCGCCAGCAGCGGAATGGACAGGGTGCCCTACGAGCAGTACTTC.

The chain recombines TRBV3-1 with TRBJ2-3; 14 nucleotides match TRBD2. Germline lookup yields CDR1 LGHDT and CDR2 YNNKEL (reference sequence). Germline trimming cut 0 bases from V and 6 bases from J; bases unmatched to any gene: 5. The CDR3 spans 17 residues. The CDR3 sequence: CASSQDPTSGRVDTQYF. CDR3 coding DNA: TGTGCCAGCAGCCAAGATCCGACTAGCGGGAGGGTTGATACGCAGTATTTT.

This clonotype was seen only a few times. The rearrangement joins TRBV20-1 to TRBJ1-4; tentative D call: TRBD1 (5 bases). The CDR3 consists of 12 residues. V shed 4 bases and J shed 8 bases, with 11 bases lying between them. Germline loops: CDR1 DFQATT, CDR2 SNEGSKA (reference sequence). CDR3 sequence: CSATQGEEKLFF. The CDR3 coding sequence is TGCAGTGCTACCCAGGGCGAAGAAAAACTGTTTTTT.

This clonotype was recorded many times. The CDR3 nucleotides are TGCAGCGTTGAGAGGGGGTCGGACACCATATATTTT. Translated, it gives CSVERGSDTIYF. The chain carries TRBV29-1 and TRBJ1-3, with D perhaps matching TRBD1 (6 bases). This CDR3 is 12 amino acids long. CDR1 is SQVTM and CDR2 is ANQGSEA in the germline V gene. Trimming took off 3 bases at V and 8 bases at J, with 11 bases between the two ends.

In its sample, this clonotype was seen many times. The chain couples TRBV9 to TRBJ2-7; the match to TRBD2 covers 9 bases. The CDR3 covers 15 residues. CDR1 is SGDLS and CDR2 is YYNGEE in the germline V gene. The V gene end was trimmed by 1 base and the J gene end by 1 base; junction bases not matched to a gene: 3. As DNA, the CDR3 is TGTGCCAGCAGCGTAAGCGGGGGGAATTCCTACGAGCAGTACTTC. Translating it yields CASSVSGGNSYEQYF.

The chain has TRBV18 and TRBJ2-7; 10 bases match TRBD2. CDR3 length: 20 amino acids. Germline V gives CDR1 KGHSH, CDR2 LQKENI. V gave up 2 bases and J gave up 0 bases; unmatched junction bases: 16. The DNA of the CDR3 is TGTGCCAGCTCACCATCCCCCGTAAGAGCGGGAGGGAGCAGCTCCTACGAGCAGTACTTC. Protein: CASSPSPVRAGGSSSYEQYF.

The table lists this clonotype with many counts. The chain carries TRBV6-1 and TRBJ2-5; 8 bases line up with TRBD1. V shed 7 bases and J 5 bases; nucleotides not matched to a gene: 9. From germline, CDR1 is MNHNS and CDR2 SASEGT. This CDR3 contains 14 residues. The CDR3: CASNRQGPKETQYF. In DNA, the CDR3 is TGTGCCAGCAACCGACAGGGGCCCAAGGAGACCCAGTACTTC.

The chain employs TRBV18 and TRBJ1-2, with D possibly TRBD1 on 5 matching bases. Germline CDR1 KGHSH, CDR2 LQKENI. Trimming pared 3 bases from V and 5 bases from J, leaving 16 bases between. This CDR3 has 15 residues. CDR3 region: CASSPSEGYLYGYTF. The CDR3 DNA sequence: TGTGCCAGCTCACCTTCGGAGGGGTATTTGTATGGCTACACCTTC.

The chain combines TRBV7-8 with TRBJ1-1, with D hard to call. CDR1 is SGHVS, CDR2 FQNEAQ, per germline. V was trimmed by 3 bases and J by 3 bases, leaving 8 bases between them. The CDR3 is 13 amino acids. The CDR3 protein is CASSFVSDTEAFF. The CDR3 DNA reads as TGTGCCAGCAGCTTTGTCTCTGACACTGAAGCTTTCTTT. The full variable domain, in which reference TRBV7-8 and TRBJ1-1 provide the parts outside the CDR3, is GAGVSQSPRYKVAKRGQDVALRCDPISGHVSLFWYQQALGQGPEFLTYFQNEAQLDKSGLPSDRFFAERPEGSVSTLKIQRTQQEDSAVYLCASSFVSDTEAFFGQGTRLTVV.

By sample share, this clonotype is medium-sized. The chain employs TRBV24-1 and TRBJ2-3; perhaps TRBD1 as D (6 bases). V gave up 5 bases and J gave up 2 bases, with 16 bases separating them. CDR3 size: 16 residues. Germline lookup yields CDR1 KGHDR and CDR2 SFDVKD. CDR3 sequence: CATSGHRAFDTDTQYF. The CDR3 DNA sequence: TGTGCCACCAGTGGACACAGGGCGTTTGACACAGATACGCAGTATTTT.

This clonotype showed up many times. This chain connects TRBV20-1 to TRBJ2-3; D perhaps matches TRBD2 (6 bases). Germline V gene data show CDR1 as DFQATT and CDR2 as SNEGSKA (reference sequence). The CDR3 contains 15 residues. The CDR3 DNA sequence: TGCAGCCACCTCGTGTGGAGGGCGCTCACAGATACGCAGTATTTT. Protein: CSHLVWRALTDTQYF.

This clonotype turned up a few times. The rearrangement joins TRBV7-2 to TRBJ2-7; 13 nucleotides line up with TRBD2. The germline CDR1 and CDR2 sequences are SGHTA and FQGNSA. CDR3 length equals 17 residues. Germline trimming cut 5 bases from V and 1 base from J; bases unmatched to any gene: 8. CDR3 sequence: CASSPKGGLAGSYEQYF. For the CDR3, the DNA is TGTGCCAGCAGCCCAAAGGGGGGACTAGCGGGGTCCTACGAGCAGTACTTC. The full variable domain, with the rest looked up from reference TRBV7-2 and TRBJ2-7, is GAGVSQSPSNKVTEKGKDVELRCDPISGHTALYWYRQSLGQGLEFLIYFQGNSAPDKSGLPSDRFSAERTGGSVSTLTIQRTQQEDSAVYLCASSPKGGLAGSYEQYFGPGTRLTVT.

The CDR3 reads CASSESGTMVDTQYF. CDR3 in DNA: TGTGCCAGCAGTGAATCCGGGACTATGGTAGATACGCAGTATTTT. The chain employs TRBV25-1 and TRBJ2-3; TRBD2 matches at 7 bases. The CDR3 consists of 15 residues. V gave up 1 base and J gave up 5 bases; unmatched junction bases: 6. CDR1 MGHDK and CDR2 SYGVNS come from the germline V gene.

This clonotype appeared many times. The gene calls are TRBV10-3 and TRBJ2-2; a possible D gene is TRBD2 (6 bases). V was clipped by 6 bases and J by 2 bases, with 7 bases between them. Germline V gene lookup returns CDR1 ENHRY and CDR2 SYGVKD. The CDR3 spans 13 residues. CDR3 sequence: CAIRRENTGELFF. CDR3 nucleotides: TGTGCCATCAGGCGGGAAAACACCGGGGAGCTGTTTTTT.

V usage is TRBV5-6 and J usage is TRBJ2-7; D is possibly TRBD2 (6 bases). The CDR3 runs to 12 residues. The V gene lost 3 bases and the J gene lost 6 bases, with 10 bases spanning the gap. Germline CDR1 and CDR2: SGHDT and YYEEEE. Here the CDR3 DNA reads TGTGCCAGCAGCTCTAGCGTGGGCGAGCAGTACTTC. Translated, it gives CASSSSVGEQYF.

This clonotype has a count of ten or more. The CDR3 reads CASSLARQGKNNSPLHF. The CDR3 DNA sequence: TGTGCCAGCAGCTTAGCGCGGCAGGGAAAGAATAATTCACCCCTCCACTTT. This rearrangement joins TRBV7-2 to TRBJ1-6, with D tentatively TRBD1 (5 bases). This CDR3 is built from 17 residues. Germline V gene data show CDR1 as SGHTA and CDR2 as FQGNSA. V was trimmed by 0 bases and J by 5 bases, leaving 14 bases between them.

The gene calls are TRBV20-1 and TRBJ2-1; 8 positions agree with TRBD2. Trimming at V came to 1 base and at J to 6 bases, leaving 8 bases not matched to a gene. Per germline, CDR1 DFQATT and CDR2 SNEGSKA (reference sequence). The length of the CDR3 is 15 residues. This CDR3 reads CSARVAGGIPNEQFF. DNA of the CDR3: TGCAGTGCTAGAGTGGCGGGAGGAATCCCCAATGAGCAGTTCTTC.

This clonotype was observed many times. V and J are TRBV12-3 or TRBV12-4 and TRBJ2-1; 9 nucleotides match TRBD2. This CDR3 contains 15 residues. V lost 3 bases, J lost 9 bases, and 9 bases stayed unmatched. The CDR3 coding sequence is TGTGCCAGCAGTTTTGTGTCGGCTAGCGGGATTGAGCAGTTCTTC. Amino acids: CASSFVSASGIEQFF.